The next 14 T cell receptor beta chains were all read from a single sample in a study of metastatic and nonmetastatic thyroid tumors. TCRdb used MiXCR to call clones anew from the PCR reads. This table holds 22,000 or so clones, more than 12% found once. Nobody among the patients had been given any treatment before thyroid surgery. Sequencing used tumor tissue. These receptors originate from a female donor with papillary thyroid cancer or a benign thyroid nodule (not recorded which). Some clones in this sample may be carry-over from other donors' samples.

This clone has at least ten counts. This chain joins TRBV19 and TRBJ1-2, with 10 bases lining up with TRBD1. The CDR3 totals 19 residues. CDR1 and CDR2 from the germline V gene are LNHDA and SQIVND (reference sequence). V was pared by 5 bases and J by 6 bases, with 21 bases of the junction left unmatched. As DNA, the CDR3 is TGTGCCAGTAGTGCCGCTCACCGACAGGGGGCGAGAGGAAAAGATGGCTACACCTTC. This gives the protein CASSAAHRQGARGKDGYTF.

This clone was recorded at least ten times. The chain has TRBV19 and TRBJ1-2; 8 positions agree with TRBD1. The germline CDR1 and CDR2 sequences are LNHDA and SQIVND (reference sequence). The J segment lost 4 bases and the V segment lost 5 bases, leaving 6 bases of the junction unmatched. CDR3 length equals 14 residues. The CDR3: CASSPAGTGYGYTF. CDR3 in DNA: TGTGCCAGTAGTCCTGCCGGGACAGGCTATGGCTACACCTTC.

V usage is TRBV7-3 and J usage is TRBJ2-5; 7 bases are shared with TRBD2. Losses at the gene ends were 6 bases for V and 3 bases for J; bases not matched to a gene: 10. The CDR3 length is 15 residues. CDR1 is SGHTA and CDR2 is FQGTGA in the germline V gene. In nucleotides, the CDR3 is TGTGCCAGCAGTCGACGGGGACTAATGGAAGAGACCCAGTACTTC. It is translated as CASSRRGLMEETQYF. Full variable domain (remainder filled in from reference TRBV7-3 and TRBJ2-5): GAGVSQTPSNKVTEKGKYVELRCDPISGHTALYWYRQSLGQGPEFLIYFQGTGAADDSGLPNDRFFAVRPEGSVSTLKIQRTERGDSAVYLCASSRRGLMEETQYFGPGTRLLVL.

This clone has ten or more counts. At the DNA level, this CDR3 is encoded by other sequences in the same sample as well. The rearrangement uses TRBV20-1 and TRBJ2-7; D is uncertain. Germline CDR1 DFQATT, CDR2 SNEGSKA (reference sequence). There are 14 residues in the CDR3. The V gene lost 0 bases and the J gene lost 3 bases, with 12 bases spanning the gap. The CDR3 nucleotides are TGCAGTGCTAGAGATCCCCGGTCCTTCTACGAGCAGTACTTC. Its protein is CSARDPRSFYEQYF.

This clone was seen ten or more times. The gene calls are TRBV2 and TRBJ2-5, with D unresolved. The CDR3 covers 13 residues. CDR1 is SNHLY, CDR2 FYNNEI, per germline. V was cut by 3 bases and J by 1 base, with 6 bases left in between. The DNA for the CDR3 is TGTGCCAGCAGTGAGGGCATCCAAGAGACCCAGTACTTC. Protein: CASSEGIQETQYF.

This clone was detected ten times or more. This chain uses TRBV28 with TRBJ2-5, with 9 nucleotides matching TRBD1. The V segment lost 6 bases and the J segment 5 bases; nucleotides outside the gene matches: 10. This CDR3 spans 15 amino acids. Germline assignment: CDR1 MDHEN and CDR2 SYDVKM. The CDR3 reads CASSETGGFMETQYF. CDR3 DNA sequence: TGTGCCAGCAGCGAAACAGGGGGCTTCATGGAGACCCAGTACTTC. The full variable domain, completed using reference TRBV28 and TRBJ2-5, is DVKVTQSSRYLVKRTGEKVFLECVQDMDHENMFWYRQDPGLGLRLIYFSYDVKMKEKGDIPEGYSVSREKKERFSLILESASTNQTSMYLCASSETGGFMETQYFGPGTRLLVL.

This clone was counted ten times or more. This sequence joins TRBV4-1 and TRBJ2-1, with TRBD2 identical over 10 bases. Germline values: CDR1 MGHRA, CDR2 YSYEKL. The CDR3 runs to 17 residues. After removal of 4 bases from V and 3 bases from J, the junction contained 9 bases not matched to a gene. The CDR3 DNA reads TGCGCCAGCAGCCCCTTACCAAGCGGGAGGGGCTACAATGAGCAGTTCTTC. It encodes CASSPLPSGRGYNEQFF.

This clone was seen ten or more times. The gene calls are TRBV7-8 and TRBJ1-5, with a weak D call TRBD1 (5 bases). Trimming stripped 4 bases from V and 0 bases from J, with 7 bases between. The CDR3 sequence is 14 residues long. Germline CDR1 is SGHVS and CDR2 is FQNEAQ. This CDR3 reads CASSSTGSNQPQHF. The CDR3 nucleotides read TGTGCCAGCAGCTCCACAGGTAGCAATCAGCCCCAGCATTTT.

This clone occurred many times. This rearrangement joins TRBV25-1 to TRBJ2-7; tentatively, D is TRBD2 (5 bases). Germline values: CDR1 MGHDK, CDR2 SYGVNS. V gave up 8 bases and J gave up 0 bases, with 8 bases separating them. This CDR3 has 12 amino acids. The CDR3 region is CASGRGSYEQYF. The DNA for the CDR3 is TGTGCCAGCGGTCGGGGCTCCTACGAGCAGTACTTC.

The chain is built from TRBV5-5 and TRBJ1-5, with TRBD1 matching 7 bases. Trimming cost V 4 bases and J 3 bases; bases outside gene matches: 10. Germline lookup yields CDR1 SGHKS and CDR2 YYEKEE (reference sequence). There are 16 residues in the CDR3. For the CDR3, the DNA is TGTGCCAGCAGCGAGGATCGACAGGGCCCCAATCAGCCCCAGCATTTT. Residues: CASSEDRQGPNQPQHF.

This clone has at least ten counts. The V gene is TRBV5-1, the J gene TRBJ2-5, with 11 nucleotides matching TRBD1. This CDR3 is 14 amino acids long. CDR1 and CDR2 from the germline V gene are SGHRS and YFSETQ. V trimming: 6 bases; J trimming: 6 bases; junction bases outside the gene matches: 7. In nucleotides, the CDR3 is TGCGCCAGCATCCCGGGACAGGGGGTCAAGACCCAGTACTTC. Translating gives CASIPGQGVKTQYF.

This clone was detected ten times or more. This sequence joins TRBV4-1 and TRBJ2-7; 9 bases are shared with TRBD1. Germline V gives CDR1 MGHRA, CDR2 YSYEKL. This CDR3 contains 15 residues. After removal of 1 base from V and 3 bases from J, the junction contained 4 bases not matched to a gene. The CDR3: CASSQGGTGLYEQYF. CDR3 bases: TGCGCCAGCAGCCAAGGCGGGACAGGGCTCTACGAGCAGTACTTC.

This clone was observed a few times. This clone may be a read error of a much larger clone one base away. The chain combines TRBV24-1 with TRBJ2-3; 10 nucleotides match TRBD1. CDR1 KGHDR and CDR2 SFDVKD come from the germline V gene. This CDR3 is built from 15 residues. The CDR3 DNA is TGTGCCACCAGTGATCCGGGACAGGGGTCAGATATGCAGTATTTT. Residues: CATSDPGQGSDMQYF.

This clone appeared many times. The V call is TRBV2, the J call TRBJ2-5, with TRBD2 as a possible D gene (6 bases). V lost 10 bases and J 4 bases, leaving 10 bases between the germline ends. Looked up from germline, CDR1 is SNHLY and CDR2 is FYNNEI. This CDR3 is built from 11 residues. The CDR3: CAIPGGETQYF. CDR3 in DNA: TGTGCCATCCCCGGGGGAGAGACCCAGTACTTC.